The 8 T cell receptor beta chains presented below share a single source sample, sequenced in a study of beta chain features in type 1 diabetes (dated by TCRdb to the late 2010s). The library was obtained by the immunoSEQ multiplex PCR assay. All of the isolated RNA was reverse transcribed with the High Capacity cDNA Reverse Transcription Kit, so expressed TCRB transcripts were sequenced. This immuneACCESS table, as held by TCRdb, lists in-frame sequences with V and J called but not all clones. Of the missing ones, under half trace to an unresolved V gene in checked studies; the others have no known cause. The sample contains some 660,000 clones, over 11% of them found a single time. The top ten clones comprise 0.035% to 0.045% of the sample. Their antigens are not known. Broader findings and caveats from the paper: In all four CD4+ subsets, TCRB CDR3 length was moderately but significantly shorter in type 1 diabetes patients.

The sequencing input was naive CD4+ T cells from blood. According to the study, the label for this sample's cell subset or site signals: true naive CD4+ T cells. These receptors came from a man between 18 and 35 years old with type 1 diabetes.

The chain couples TRBV19 to TRBJ1-2; possibly TRBD1 for D (5 bases). Trimming took 6 bases from V and 4 from J, leaving 18 bases between them. The CDR3 covers 15 residues. CDR1 and CDR2 from the germline V gene are LNHDA and SQIVND (reference sequence). CDR3 DNA sequence: TGTGCCAGTAGCGGTTTTCCCGACAGTTCCTATGGCTACACCTTC. Translation gives CASSGFPDSSYGYTF. Full variable domain (outside the CDR3, taken from reference TRBV19 and TRBJ1-2): DGGITQSPKYLFRKEGQNVTLSCEQNLNHDAMYWYRQDPGQGLRLIYYSQIVNDFQKGDIAEGYSVSREKKESFPLTVTSAQKNPTAFYLCASSGFPDSSYGYTFGSGTRLTVV.

This clone has more than one count but fewer than ten. The chain has TRBV5-4 and TRBJ2-5; D unclear. The CDR3 is made up of 13 amino acids. V lost 2 bases to trimming and J lost 1 base, with 6 bases between them. Germline V CDR1 and CDR2: SGHNT, YYREEE (reference sequence). The CDR3 here is CASSFQAQETQYF. CDR3 in DNA: TGTGCCAGCAGCTTCCAGGCCCAAGAGACCCAGTACTTC.

The rearrangement links TRBV7-2 to TRBJ2-1; TRBD2 matches 10 bases. CDR1 and CDR2 (germline): SGHTA, FQGNSA. After removal of 11 bases from V and 6 bases from J, the junction contained 7 bases not matched to a gene. CDR3 size: 13 residues. The CDR3 nucleotides read TGTGCCGACGGGACTAGCGTTATCAATGAGCAGTTCTTC. It is translated as CADGTSVINEQFF.

The chain employs TRBV18 and TRBJ1-2, with 9 bases that match TRBD1. V lost 2 bases and J lost 2; bases outside the gene matches: 0. The CDR3 loop spans 14 amino acids. Germline V lookup: CDR1 KGHSH, CDR2 LQKENI. CDR3 region: CASSPDRGNYGYTF. In DNA, the CDR3 is TGTGCCAGCTCACCAGACAGGGGGAACTATGGCTACACCTTC. Together with reference TRBV18 and TRBJ1-2, the CDR3 gives the full variable domain: NAGVMQNPRHLVRRRGQEARLRCSPMKGHSHVYWYRQLPEEGLKFMVYLQKENIIDESGMPKERFSAEFPKEGPSILRIQQVVRGDSAAYFCASSPDRGNYGYTFGSGTRLTVV.

The chain carries TRBV2 and TRBJ1-2, with D possibly TRBD1 on 6 matching bases. Trimming pared 3 bases from V and 5 bases from J, leaving 13 bases between. The CDR3 extends over 14 amino acids. Germline V lookup: CDR1 SNHLY, CDR2 FYNNEI. CDR3 sequence (DNA): TGTGCCAGCAGTGAGCGTCGGCAGGGGTATGGCTACACCTTC. Its translation is CASSERRQGYGYTF.

This clone was recorded a few times. The chain uses TRBV9 and TRBJ2-5, with unresolved D. The CDR3 has 13 amino acids. The germline V gene has CDR1 SGDLS and CDR2 YYNGEE. V was clipped by 2 bases and J by 2 bases, with 7 bases between them. The chain's CDR3 is CASSVSFQETQYF. The CDR3 DNA is TGTGCCAGCAGCGTGAGCTTTCAAGAGACCCAGTACTTC. The complete variable domain, with remaining parts taken from reference TRBV9 and TRBJ2-5, reads DSGVTQTPKHLITATGQRVTLRCSPRSGDLSVYWYQQSLDQGLQFLIQYYNGEERAKGNILERFSAQQFPDLHSELNLSSLELGDSALYFCASSVSFQETQYFGPGTRLLVL.

V and J are TRBV18 and TRBJ1-1, with a weak D call TRBD1 (5 bases). V was shortened by 6 bases and J by 1 base, with 18 bases between the two germline ends. The CDR3 covers 16 residues. Germline values: CDR1 KGHSH, CDR2 LQKENI. CDR3 protein: CASSGGSGRGNTEAFF. Here the CDR3 DNA reads TGTGCCAGCTCCGGGGGATCGGGGAGAGGGAACACTGAAGCTTTCTTT.

The chain uses TRBV5-1 and TRBJ1-1, with a tentative D call TRBD1 (5 bases). V lost 2 bases and J lost 5, with 10 bases in between. From germline, CDR1 is SGHRS and CDR2 YFSETQ. The CDR3 loop spans 13 amino acids. CDR3 nucleotides: TGCGCCAGCAGCTTTGAGGGGAGGACTGAAGCTTTCTTT. This sequence encodes CASSFEGRTEAFF.